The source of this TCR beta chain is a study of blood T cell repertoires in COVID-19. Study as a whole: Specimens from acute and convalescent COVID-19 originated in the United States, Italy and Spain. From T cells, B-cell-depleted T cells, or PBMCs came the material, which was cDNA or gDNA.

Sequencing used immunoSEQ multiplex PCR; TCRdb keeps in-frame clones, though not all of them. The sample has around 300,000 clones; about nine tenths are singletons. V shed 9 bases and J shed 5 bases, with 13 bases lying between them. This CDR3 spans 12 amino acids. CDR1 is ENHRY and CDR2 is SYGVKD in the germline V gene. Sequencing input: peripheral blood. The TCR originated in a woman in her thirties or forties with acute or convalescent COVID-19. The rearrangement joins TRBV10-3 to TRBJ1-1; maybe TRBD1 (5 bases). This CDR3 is CAIQGWSTEAFF. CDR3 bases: TGTGCCATTCAGGGCTGGAGTACTGAAGCTTTCTTT.